This T cell receptor (beta chain) came from a study of T cell changes during pregnancy in multiple sclerosis. The repertoire was sequenced with immunoSEQ multiplex PCR; TCRdb's copy has only in-frame clones and lacks some. The repertoire has about 48,000 clones, roughly 94% of them found once; the top ten carry 0.4% to 0.55%. In germline, CDR1 is GTSNPN, CDR2 SVGIG (reference sequence). V lost 7 bases, J lost 7 bases, and 32 bases lay in between. The CDR3 extends over 18 amino acids. Sample: CD4+ T cells from peripheral blood mononuclear cells, taken in the first trimester of pregnancy. This rearrangement joins TRBV30 to TRBJ1-5; possibly TRBD1 for D (6 bases). The TCR sequence derives from a female donor with multiple sclerosis, enrolled in a pregnancy study. The CDR3 spells CAYGDHSNRAQGRQPQHF. CDR3 sequence (DNA): TGTGCCTATGGAGACCATTCCAACAGGGCCCAGGGCCGGCAGCCCCAGCATTTT.